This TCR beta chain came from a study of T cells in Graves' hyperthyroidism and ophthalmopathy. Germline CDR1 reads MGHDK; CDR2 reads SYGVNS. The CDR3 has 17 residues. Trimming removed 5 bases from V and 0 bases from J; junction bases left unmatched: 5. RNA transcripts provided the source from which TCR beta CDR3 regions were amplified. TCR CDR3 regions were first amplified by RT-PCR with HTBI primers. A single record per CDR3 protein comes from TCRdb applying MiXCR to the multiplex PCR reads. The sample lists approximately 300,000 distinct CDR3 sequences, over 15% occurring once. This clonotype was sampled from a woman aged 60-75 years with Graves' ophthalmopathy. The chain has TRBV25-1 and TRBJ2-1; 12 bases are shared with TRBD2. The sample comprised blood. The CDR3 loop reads CASSPPGLAGSYNEQFF. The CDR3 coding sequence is TGTGCCAGCAGTCCCCCGGGACTAGCGGGCTCCTACAATGAGCAGTTCTTC.